One sample yielded the 17 T cell receptor beta chains listed below, sequenced in a study of blood T cell repertoires in COVID-19 (dated by TCRdb to the early 2020s). To prepare the library, the immunoSEQ multiplex PCR assay was applied. Here the immuneACCESS table is served through TCRdb, limited to in-frame sequences with V and J called. Missing clones are a known gap in these copies; in checked studies unresolved V genes cover under half, and the rest lacks a known reason. The sample has approximately 180,000 clones on record, roughly nine tenths of them singletons. Together, the top ten hold 2% to 2.5% of the sample. The specimen was PBMCs or T cells enriched from blood (not recorded which). The receptors were sampled from a woman between 35 and 50 years old with acute COVID-19.

The chain links TRBV7-2 to TRBJ1-1; 9 bases are shared with TRBD1. From germline, CDR1 is SGHTA and CDR2 FQGNSA. CDR3 length: 14 amino acids. V lost 7 bases and J lost 3; bases outside the gene matches: 6. This CDR3 is CASTPGQGHTEAFF. The CDR3 nucleotides read TGTGCCAGCACCCCGGGACAGGGACACACTGAAGCTTTCTTT.

This chain links TRBV19 with TRBJ2-1, with 15 bases aligning to TRBD2. Losses at the gene ends were 6 bases for V and 0 bases for J; bases not matched to a gene: 3. There are 17 residues in the CDR3. Germline V gives CDR1 LNHDA, CDR2 SQIVND (reference sequence). CDR3 in DNA: TGTGCCAGTAGCAGGACTAGCGGGGGGGCCTCCTACAATGAGCAGTTCTTC. It codes for CASSRTSGGASYNEQFF.

The genes are TRBV15 and TRBJ1-5, with TRBD1 matching 7 bases. The CDR3 sequence is 16 residues long. The junction had 3 bases not matched to a gene; V was cut back by 1 base and J by 0 bases. The germline CDR1 and CDR2 sequences are LNHNV and YYDKDF (reference sequence). Here the CDR3 reads CATSRGDRYSNQPQHF. CDR3 coding DNA: TGTGCCACCAGCAGAGGGGACAGATATAGCAATCAGCCCCAGCATTTT. The full variable domain, rest sourced from reference TRBV15 and TRBJ1-5, is DAMVIQNPRYQVTQFGKPVTLSCSQTLNHNVMYWYQQKSSQAPKLLFHYYDKDFNNEADTPDNFQSRRPNTSFCFLDIRSPGLGDTAMYLCATSRGDRYSNQPQHFGDGTRLSIL.

The gene calls are TRBV28 and TRBJ2-3; TRBD2 aligns across 15 bases. Germline CDR1 MDHEN, CDR2 SYDVKM. The CDR3 spans 20 residues. V lost 3 bases and J lost 0; bases outside the gene matches: 10. The CDR3: CASSFPDGLAGGPSTDTQYF. CDR3 nucleotides: TGTGCCAGCAGTTTCCCTGATGGACTAGCGGGGGGGCCTAGCACAGATACGCAGTATTTT.

The chain recombines TRBV19 with TRBJ1-1; D is ambiguous. Looked up from germline, CDR1 is LNHDA and CDR2 is SQIVND (reference sequence). CDR3 length equals 13 residues. V lost 5 bases and J 1 base, leaving 8 bases between the germline ends. The DNA of the CDR3 is TGTGCCAGTAGTCCACACCCGAACACTGAAGCTTTCTTT. Protein product: CASSPHPNTEAFF.

Remarks on this clone: Other DNA sequences within the sample encode an identical CDR3. CDR3 amino acids: CASSLGLAGHNEQFF. The CDR3 DNA reads as TGTGCCAGCAGCTTGGGACTAGCGGGGCACAATGAGCAGTTCTTC. The V and J genes are TRBV7-2 and TRBJ2-1, with 13 positions matching TRBD2. Losses at the gene ends were 3 bases for V and 5 bases for J; bases not matched to a gene: 1. Germline CDR1 is SGHTA and CDR2 is FQGNSA. CDR3 length: 15 residues.

The chain employs TRBV9 and TRBJ2-7, with D perhaps matching TRBD2 (6 bases). CDR1 SGDLS and CDR2 YYNGEE come from the germline V gene. CDR3 length: 15 amino acids. Trimming stripped 2 bases from V and 7 bases from J, with 19 bases between. The CDR3 reads CASSVKGAGSWEQYF. In DNA, the CDR3 is TGTGCCAGCAGCGTCAAAGGTGCGGGGAGTTGGGAGCAGTACTTC.

This clone was counted a few times. This chain connects TRBV27 to TRBJ2-7; D is possibly TRBD2 (6 bases). The CDR3 consists of 14 residues. Germline loops: CDR1 MNHEY, CDR2 SMNVEV (reference sequence). V lost 3 bases and J lost 2, with 11 bases in between. The CDR3 DNA reads TGTGCCAGCAGTTTGGGTGGAGGGGCCTACGAGCAGTACTTC. It yields the protein CASSLGGGAYEQYF.

Concerning this clone: This CDR3 is also generated by other DNA sequences in the sample. V usage is TRBV18 and J usage is TRBJ2-3; TRBD1 matches 9 bases. Germline loops: CDR1 KGHSH, CDR2 LQKENI. V was pared by 6 bases and J by 4 bases, with 5 bases of the junction left unmatched. This CDR3 has 14 residues. CDR3 in amino acids: CASSPGQGSDTQYF. The CDR3 DNA sequence: TGTGCCAGCTCCCCAGGACAGGGGTCAGATACGCAGTATTTT. The full variable domain, in which reference TRBV18 and TRBJ2-3 provide the parts outside the CDR3, is NAGVMQNPRHLVRRRGQEARLRCSPMKGHSHVYWYRQLPEEGLKFMVYLQKENIIDESGMPKERFSAEFPKEGPSILRIQQVVRGDSAAYFCASSPGQGSDTQYFGPGTRLTVL.

The genes are TRBV11-2 and TRBJ2-7, with no clear D. CDR1 and CDR2 (germline): SGHAT, FQNNGV. V was clipped by 1 base and J by 6 bases, with 19 bases between them. The CDR3 has 16 amino acids. CDR3 sequence: CASSLALSAGQSEQYF. The CDR3, as DNA: TGTGCCAGCAGCTTAGCTCTTTCCGCAGGTCAAAGCGAGCAGTACTTC.

A single count supports this clone. This chain connects TRBV6-1 to TRBJ1-6; 7 positions agree with TRBD1. This CDR3 region has 16 residues. After removal of 0 bases from V and 8 bases from J, the junction contained 7 bases not matched to a gene. The germline CDR1 and CDR2 sequences are MNHNS and SASEGT. CDR3 sequence (DNA): TGTGCCAGCAGTGAAGCGGGGACAGTGGGGGATTCACCCCTCCACTTT. It yields the protein CASSEAGTVGDSPLHF.

V gene TRBV3-1 (or the pseudogene TRBV3-2) combines with J gene TRBJ2-7, with D uncertain. V was shortened by 4 bases and J by 2 bases, with 9 bases between the two germline ends. This CDR3 is built from 13 residues. In germline, CDR1 is LGHDT, CDR2 YNNKEL (reference sequence). The CDR3 sequence: CASSPDSAYEQYF. CDR3 nucleotide sequence: TGTGCCAGCAGCCCTGATAGTGCCTACGAGCAGTACTTC.

V gene TRBV5-1 combines with J gene TRBJ2-3, with 13 bases lining up with TRBD2. Germline V gene lookup returns CDR1 SGHRS and CDR2 YFSETQ. V lost 1 base to trimming and J lost 6 bases; unmatched junction nucleotides: 5. The CDR3 sequence is 16 residues long. CDR3 sequence: CASSLTSGRAYDTQYF. Here the CDR3 DNA reads TGCGCCAGCAGCTTGACTAGCGGGAGGGCCTATGATACGCAGTATTTT.

This clone turned up a few times. V gene TRBV6-5 combines with J gene TRBJ1-1; TRBD1 might be the D (6 bases). The CDR3 runs to 15 residues. Deletions cut 5 bases from V and 1 base from J, with 14 bases between. CDR1 MNHEY and CDR2 SVGAGI come from the germline V gene. The CDR3 nucleotides are TGTGCCAGCAGTAGTCGGACAGTTGAGAACACTGAAGCTTTCTTT. Its protein product is CASSSRTVENTEAFF.

V usage is TRBV14 and J usage is TRBJ1-2; 8 bases map to TRBD1. Germline values: CDR1 SGHDN, CDR2 FVKESK. CDR3 size: 13 residues. The ends lost 5 bases at V and 6 bases at J; junction bases unmatched: 5. The DNA for the CDR3 is TGTGCCAGCAGCGAACGGACAGGGAATGGCTACACCTTC. As protein: CASSERTGNGYTF.

The rearrangement links TRBV19 to TRBJ2-7; 9 bases agree with TRBD1. Looked up from germline, CDR1 is LNHDA and CDR2 is SQIVND (reference sequence). The CDR3 sequence is 19 residues long. Trimming took 0 bases from V and 2 from J; bases not matched to a gene: 14. In DNA, the CDR3 is TGTGCCAGTAGTATAGATCCCCCCCCGGGGACAGGGACCACCTACGAGCAGTACTTC. Protein product: CASSIDPPPGTGTTYEQYF.

The genes are TRBV7-9 and TRBJ2-1, with 8 bases identical to TRBD2. CDR1 is SEHNR, CDR2 FQNEAQ, per germline (reference sequence). The CDR3 extends over 14 amino acids. The J segment lost 8 bases and the V segment lost 1 base, leaving 4 bases of the junction unmatched. The CDR3, as DNA: TGTGCCAGCAGCTTAGGAAGCGGGGGCGATGAGCAGTTCTTC. It yields the protein CASSLGSGGDEQFF.